This TCR beta chain was found in a study of blood T cell repertoires in COVID-19. Study as a whole: Samples taken during acute and convalescent COVID-19 were collected in the United States, Italy and Spain.

Some clones are missing from TCRdb's copy, which holds only in-frame ones; the method was immunoSEQ multiplex PCR. In the table there are about 200,000 clones, about 90% of which are singletons. V shed 3 bases, J shed 5 bases, and the junction held 13 bases outside the gene matches. CDR1 is MDHEN, CDR2 SYDVKM, per germline. This CDR3 is 18 amino acids long. The chain uses TRBV28 and TRBJ2-2; 9 nucleotides align to TRBD2. Material: peripheral blood. This TCR was recovered from a man in his 60s with COVID-19, enrolled during active disease. The CDR3 loop reads CASSLILAGHSGTGELFF. The DNA for the CDR3 is TGTGCCAGCAGTTTGATCCTAGCGGGACATTCGGGGACCGGGGAGCTGTTTTTT.